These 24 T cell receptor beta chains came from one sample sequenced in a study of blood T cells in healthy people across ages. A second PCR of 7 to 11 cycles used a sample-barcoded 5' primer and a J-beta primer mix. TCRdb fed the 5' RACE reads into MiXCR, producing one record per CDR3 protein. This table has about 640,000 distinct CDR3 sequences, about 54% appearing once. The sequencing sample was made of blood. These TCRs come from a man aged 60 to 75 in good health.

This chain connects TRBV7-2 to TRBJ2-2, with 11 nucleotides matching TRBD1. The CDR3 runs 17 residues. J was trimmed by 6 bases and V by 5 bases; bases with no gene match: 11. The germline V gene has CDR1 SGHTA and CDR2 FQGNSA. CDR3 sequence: CASSVRDRGTVAGELFF. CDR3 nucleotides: TGTGCCAGCAGCGTAAGGGACAGGGGGACGGTGGCCGGGGAGCTGTTTTTT. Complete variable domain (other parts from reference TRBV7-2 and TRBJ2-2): GAGVSQSPSNKVTEKGKDVELRCDPISGHTALYWYRQSLGQGLEFLIYFQGNSAPDKSGLPSDRFSAERTGGSVSTLTIQRTQQEDSAVYLCASSVRDRGTVAGELFFGEGSRLTVL.

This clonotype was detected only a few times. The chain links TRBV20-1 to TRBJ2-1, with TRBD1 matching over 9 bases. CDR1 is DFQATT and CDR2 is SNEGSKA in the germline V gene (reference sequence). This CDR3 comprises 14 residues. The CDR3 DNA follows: TGCAGCGGGAGAAGGGGACAGGGTTTGGGTGAGCAGTTCTTC. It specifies CSGRRGQGLGEQFF.

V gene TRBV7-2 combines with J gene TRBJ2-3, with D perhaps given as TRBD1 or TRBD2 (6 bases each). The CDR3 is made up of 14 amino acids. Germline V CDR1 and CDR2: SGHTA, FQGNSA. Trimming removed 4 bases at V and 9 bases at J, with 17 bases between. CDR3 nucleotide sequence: TGTGCCAGCAGCTCGGGGGCTTACCCCAGGACGCAGTATTTT. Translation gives CASSSGAYPRTQYF.

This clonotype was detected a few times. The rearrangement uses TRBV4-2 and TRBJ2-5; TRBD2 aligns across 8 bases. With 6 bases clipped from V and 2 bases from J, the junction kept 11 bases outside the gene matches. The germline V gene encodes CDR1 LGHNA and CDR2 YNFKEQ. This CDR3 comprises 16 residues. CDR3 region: CASRATGGPGQETQYF. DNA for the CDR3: TGTGCCAGCAGAGCGACGGGGGGGCCGGGACAAGAGACCCAGTACTTC.

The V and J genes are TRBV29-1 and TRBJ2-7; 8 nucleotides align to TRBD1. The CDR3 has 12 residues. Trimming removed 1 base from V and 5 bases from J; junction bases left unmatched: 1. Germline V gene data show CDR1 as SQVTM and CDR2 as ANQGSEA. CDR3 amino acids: CSVEATGDEQYF. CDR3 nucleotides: TGCAGCGTTGAAGCGACAGGGGACGAGCAGTACTTC.

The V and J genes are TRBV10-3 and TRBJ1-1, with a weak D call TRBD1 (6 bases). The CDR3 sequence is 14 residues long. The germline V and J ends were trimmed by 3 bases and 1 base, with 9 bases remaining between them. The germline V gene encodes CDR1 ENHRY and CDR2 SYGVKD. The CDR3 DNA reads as TGTGCCATCAGTGATCTGGGGGCGAACACTGAAGCTTTCTTT. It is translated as CAISDLGANTEAFF.

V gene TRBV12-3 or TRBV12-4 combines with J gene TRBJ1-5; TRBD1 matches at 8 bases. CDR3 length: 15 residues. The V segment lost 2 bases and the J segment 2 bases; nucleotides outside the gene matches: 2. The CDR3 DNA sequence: TGTGCCAGCAGTTTAAGCAGGGGGCGCAATCAGCCCCAGCATTTT. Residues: CASSLSRGRNQPQHF.

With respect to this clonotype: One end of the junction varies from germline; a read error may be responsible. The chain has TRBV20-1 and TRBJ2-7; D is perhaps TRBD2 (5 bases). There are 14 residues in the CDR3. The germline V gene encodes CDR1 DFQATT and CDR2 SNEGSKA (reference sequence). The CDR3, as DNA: TGCAGTACTAGAACCCCCACCGAATCCTACGAGCAGTACTTC. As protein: CSTRTPTESYEQYF.

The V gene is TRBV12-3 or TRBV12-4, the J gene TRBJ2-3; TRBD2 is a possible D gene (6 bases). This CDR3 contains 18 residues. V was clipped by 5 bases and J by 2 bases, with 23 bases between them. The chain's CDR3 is CASSPSSTSFGNTDTQYF. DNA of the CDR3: TGTGCCAGCAGTCCCTCATCCACTAGCTTCGGAAACACAGATACGCAGTATTTT.

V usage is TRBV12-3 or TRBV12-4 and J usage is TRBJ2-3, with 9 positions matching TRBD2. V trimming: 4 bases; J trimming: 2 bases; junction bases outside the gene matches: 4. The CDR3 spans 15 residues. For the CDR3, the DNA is TGTGCCAGCAGTTCAGCGGGGGGAATCACAGATACGCAGTATTTT. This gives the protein CASSSAGGITDTQYF.

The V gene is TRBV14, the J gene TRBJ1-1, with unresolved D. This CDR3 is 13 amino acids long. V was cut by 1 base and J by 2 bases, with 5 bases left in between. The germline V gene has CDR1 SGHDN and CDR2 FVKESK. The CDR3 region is CASSQGFNTEAFF. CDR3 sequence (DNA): TGTGCCAGCAGCCAAGGGTTTAACACTGAAGCTTTCTTT. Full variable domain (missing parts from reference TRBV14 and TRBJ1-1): EAGVTQFPSHSVIEKGQTVTLRCDPISGHDNLYWYRRVMGKEIKFLLHFVKESKQDESGMPNNRFLAERTGGTYSTLKVQPAELEDSGVYFCASSQGFNTEAFFGQGTRLTVV.

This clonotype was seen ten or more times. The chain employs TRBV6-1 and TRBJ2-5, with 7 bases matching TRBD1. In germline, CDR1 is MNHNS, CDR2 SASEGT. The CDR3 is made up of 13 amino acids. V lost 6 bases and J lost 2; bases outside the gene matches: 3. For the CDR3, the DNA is TGTGCCAGCAGGACAGGGAATCAAGAGACCCAGTACTTC. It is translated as CASRTGNQETQYF.

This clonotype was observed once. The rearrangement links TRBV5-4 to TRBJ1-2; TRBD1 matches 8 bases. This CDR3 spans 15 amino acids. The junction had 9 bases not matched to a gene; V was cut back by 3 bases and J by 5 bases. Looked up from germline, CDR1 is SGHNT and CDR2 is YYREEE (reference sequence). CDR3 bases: TGTGCCAGCAGCTGGAAAGGACAGGGAGAGTATGGCTACACCTTC. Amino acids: CASSWKGQGEYGYTF.

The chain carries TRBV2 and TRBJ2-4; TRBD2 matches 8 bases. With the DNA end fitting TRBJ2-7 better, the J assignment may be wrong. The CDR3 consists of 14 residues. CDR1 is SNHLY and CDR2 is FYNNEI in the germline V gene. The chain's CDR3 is CASSGLAPGGEQYF. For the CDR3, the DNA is TGTGCCAGCAGTGGACTAGCGCCGGGGGGCGAGCAGTACTTC.

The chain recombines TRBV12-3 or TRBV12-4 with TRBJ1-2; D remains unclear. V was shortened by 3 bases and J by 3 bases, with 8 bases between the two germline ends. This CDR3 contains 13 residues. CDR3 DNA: TGTGCCAGCAGTTTGATCCCGGACTATGGCTACACCTTC. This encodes CASSLIPDYGYTF.

DNA of the CDR3: TGCGCCAGCAGCGATCCGGGGGGTGGTAATGAGCAGTTCTTC. This encodes CASSDPGGGNEQFF. The genes are TRBV5-1 and TRBJ2-1, with TRBD2 identical over 7 bases. The CDR3 extends over 14 amino acids. Trimming took 4 bases from V and 7 from J; bases not matched to a gene: 8. Germline CDR1 and CDR2: SGHRS and YFSETQ. The entire variable domain, with the rest obtained from reference TRBV5-1 and TRBJ2-1, is as follows: KAGVTQTPRYLIKTRGQQVTLSCSPISGHRSVSWYQQTPGQGLQFLFEYFSETQRNKGNFPGRFSGRQFSNSRSEMNVSTLELGDSALYLCASSDPGGGNEQFFGPGTRLTVL.

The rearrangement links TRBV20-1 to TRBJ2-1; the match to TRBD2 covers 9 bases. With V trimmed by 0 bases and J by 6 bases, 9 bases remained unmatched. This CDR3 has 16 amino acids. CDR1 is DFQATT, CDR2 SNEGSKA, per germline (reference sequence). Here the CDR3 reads CSARDMAGGPVNEQFF. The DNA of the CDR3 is TGCAGTGCTAGAGATATGGCGGGGGGGCCGGTCAATGAGCAGTTCTTC.

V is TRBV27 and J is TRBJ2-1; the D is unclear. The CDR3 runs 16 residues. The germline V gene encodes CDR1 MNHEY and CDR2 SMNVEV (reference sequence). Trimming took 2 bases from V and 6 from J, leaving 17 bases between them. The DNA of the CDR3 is TGTGCCAGCAGTTTAACCCCAGGTAAACACTCCAATGAGCAGTTCTTC. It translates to CASSLTPGKHSNEQFF.

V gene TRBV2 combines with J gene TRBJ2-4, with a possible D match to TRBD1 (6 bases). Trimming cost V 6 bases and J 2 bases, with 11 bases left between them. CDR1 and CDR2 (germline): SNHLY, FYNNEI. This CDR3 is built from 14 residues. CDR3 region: CASSPTGPKNIQYF. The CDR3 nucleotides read TGTGCCAGCAGCCCAACAGGGCCCAAAAACATTCAGTACTTC. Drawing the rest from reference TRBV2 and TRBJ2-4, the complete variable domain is EPEVTQTPSHQVTQMGQEVILRCVPISNHLYFYWYRQILGQKVEFLVSFYNNEISEKSEIFDDQFSVERPDGSNFTLKIRSTKLEDSAMYFCASSPTGPKNIQYFGAGTRLSVL.

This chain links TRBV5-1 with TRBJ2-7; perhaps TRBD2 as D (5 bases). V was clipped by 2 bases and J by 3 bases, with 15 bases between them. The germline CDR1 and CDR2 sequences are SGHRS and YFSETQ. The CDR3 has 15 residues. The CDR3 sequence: CASSFRPGNLYEQYF. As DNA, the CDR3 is TGCGCCAGCAGCTTCCGCCCGGGAAACCTCTACGAGCAGTACTTC.

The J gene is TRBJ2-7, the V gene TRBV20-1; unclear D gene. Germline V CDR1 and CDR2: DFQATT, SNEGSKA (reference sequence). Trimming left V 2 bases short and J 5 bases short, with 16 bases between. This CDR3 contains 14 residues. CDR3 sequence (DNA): TGCAGTGCTAGAACGGCCCAACCCCTGAACGAGCAGTACTTC. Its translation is CSARTAQPLNEQYF.

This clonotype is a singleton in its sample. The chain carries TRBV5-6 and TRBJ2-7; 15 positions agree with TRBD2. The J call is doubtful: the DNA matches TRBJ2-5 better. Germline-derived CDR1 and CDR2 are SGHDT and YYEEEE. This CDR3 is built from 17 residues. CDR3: CASSGTGLAGGQETQYF. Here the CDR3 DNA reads TGTGCCAGCAGCGGCACGGGACTAGCGGGGGGACAAGAGACCCAGTACTTC.

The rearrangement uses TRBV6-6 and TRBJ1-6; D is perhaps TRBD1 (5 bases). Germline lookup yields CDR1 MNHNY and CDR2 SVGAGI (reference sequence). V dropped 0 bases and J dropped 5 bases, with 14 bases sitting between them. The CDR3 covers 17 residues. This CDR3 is CASSYSGRGRDNSPLHF. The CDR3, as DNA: TGTGCCAGCAGTTACTCTGGACGGGGGAGGGATAATTCACCCCTCCACTTT.

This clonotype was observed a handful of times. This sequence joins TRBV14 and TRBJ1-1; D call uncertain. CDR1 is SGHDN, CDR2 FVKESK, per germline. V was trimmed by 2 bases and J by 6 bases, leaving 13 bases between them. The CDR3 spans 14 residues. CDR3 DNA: TGTGCCAGCAGCCAACTCCTGTATCTTTCTGAAGCTTTCTTT. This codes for CASSQLLYLSEAFF.